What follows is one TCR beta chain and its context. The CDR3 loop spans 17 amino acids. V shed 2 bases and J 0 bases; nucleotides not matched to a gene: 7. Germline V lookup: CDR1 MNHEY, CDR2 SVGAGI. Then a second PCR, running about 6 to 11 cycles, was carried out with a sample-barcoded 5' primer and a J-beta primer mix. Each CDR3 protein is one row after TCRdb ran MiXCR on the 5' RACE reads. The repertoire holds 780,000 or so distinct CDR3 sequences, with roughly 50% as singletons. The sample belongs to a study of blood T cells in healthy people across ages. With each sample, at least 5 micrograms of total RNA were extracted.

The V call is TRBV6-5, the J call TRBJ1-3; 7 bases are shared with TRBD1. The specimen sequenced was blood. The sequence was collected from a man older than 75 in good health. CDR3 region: CASSYGRQGLSGNTIYF. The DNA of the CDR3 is TGTGCCAGCAGTTACGGAAGACAGGGACTCTCTGGAAACACCATATATTTT.